The clone carrying this T cell receptor (beta chain) has just one count. PCR used 60 Vbeta primers and 13 Jbeta primers. Source study methods: Later, an analysis found 80 million or so unique TCR beta chains, and 8.5 million to 12 million of these were shared. Some clones are missing from TCRdb's copy, which holds only in-frame ones; the method was immunoSEQ multiplex PCR. V and J calls plus clone size are reproduced from that table; the DNA served to infer D and trimming. The sample has roughly 100,000 clones, 75% seen once. The data were obtained in a study of cytomegalovirus exposure and HLA in healthy donors. Trimming removed 6 bases at V and 0 bases at J, with 15 bases between. CDR1 MDHEN and CDR2 SYDVKM come from the germline V gene. The CDR3 has 16 amino acids.

The chain has TRBV28 and TRBJ1-5; tentatively, D is TRBD1 (6 bases). The TCR was taken from a male donor in good health and CMV-seropositive. The sample comprised PBMCs. The CDR3 here is CASRSGAWVSNQPQHF. CDR3 DNA sequence: TGTGCCAGCAGATCAGGGGCCTGGGTTAGCAATCAGCCCCAGCATTTT.